The rows below give T cell receptor beta chains drawn from one sample of a study of blood T cell repertoires in COVID-19. TCRdb's copy holds only in-frame clones and misses some; the assay was immunoSEQ multiplex PCR. The repertoire holds roughly 200,000 clones, with 70% to 90% as singletons. Sequences were obtained from peripheral blood. These receptors were collected from a person in their 70s with COVID-19, enrolled during active disease. CDR3s include the opening cysteine and the closing phenylalanine or tryptophan. The D gene is left open where the match is weak. Size is omitted from some rows. Given values are once, few, many or a class for expanded clones.

D	V	size	J	DNA	CDR3
.	TRBV11-2	.	TRBJ2-7	TGTGCCAGCAGTTTAGGCGGCAACTCCTACGAGCAGTACTTC	CASSLGGNSYEQYF
.	TRBV3-1/TRBV3-2	.	TRBJ1-1	TGTGCCAGCAGCCAATGGGGGGGATACACTGAAGCTTTCTTT	CASSQWGGYTEAFF
.	TRBV7-2	.	TRBJ2-5	TGTGCCAGCACCCCAGGCGGGGGCCGTGAAGAGACCCAGTACTTC	CASTPGGGREETQYF
TRBD1	TRBV9	.	TRBJ1-2	TGTGCCAGCAGCGCAGGGGGGACAGTCTATGGCTACACCTTC	CASSAGGTVYGYTF
TRBD1	TRBV3-1/TRBV3-2	.	TRBJ2-5	TGTGCCAGCAGCCTCCAGGACAGGAGGGAGACCCAGTACTTC	CASSLQDRRETQYF
.	TRBV7-2	.	TRBJ2-2	TGTGCCAGCAGCTACACCGGGACAAACACCGGGGAGCTGTTTTTT	CASSYTGTNTGELFF
.	TRBV19	.	TRBJ2-7	TGTGCCAGTAGTCCCGCCGGGAGAGGAACCTACGAGCAGTACTTC	CASSPAGRGTYEQYF
.	TRBV6-5	.	TRBJ1-4	TGTGCCAGCAGTTACTCTACAGTTAGGAATGAAAAACTGTTTTTT	CASSYSTVRNEKLFF
.	TRBV6-5	.	TRBJ1-2	TGTGCCAGCAATCCGGGGGGGCCTGGAGGCTACACCTTC	CASNPGGPGGYTF
.	TRBV6-2/TRBV6-3	.	TRBJ1-5	TGTGCCAGCAGCATCACCACACAGACAGGATATAGCAATCAGCCCCAGCATTTT	CASSITTQTGYSNQPQHF
.	TRBV27	.	TRBJ2-2	TGTGCCAGCAGTTTTTCAGGGGCCGCCCGGGAGCTGTTTTTT	CASSFSGAARELFF
.	TRBV15	.	TRBJ1-4	TGTGCCACAAGAGCACGGGACACGGGAAGGGAAAAACTGTTTTTT	CATRARDTGREKLFF
.	TRBV9	.	TRBJ2-2	TGTGCCAGCAGTGGAGGAGGGAACACCGGGGAGCTGTTTTTT	CASSGGGNTGELFF
.	TRBV28	.	TRBJ1-4	TGTGCCAGCAGTTTAAGGGGGGGGAGGTATGAAAAACTGTTTTTT	CASSLRGGRYEKLFF
.	TRBV11-2	.	TRBJ2-4	TGTGCCAGCAGCTCTTTAACAGGGGGGGCCATTCAGTACTTC	CASSSLTGGAIQYF
.	TRBV14	.	TRBJ1-6	TGTGCCAGCAGCACCGGGACTAGTACACCCCTCCACTTT	CASSTGTSTPLHF
.	TRBV20-1	.	TRBJ2-1	TGCGCCGGGGGGCCGGGCAATGAGCAGTTCTTC	CAGGPGNEQFF
.	TRBV7-6	.	TRBJ2-6	TGTGCCAGCAGCGATGCGGGTGTCGGGGCCAACGTCCTGACTTTC	CASSDAGVGANVLTF
.	TRBV7-9	.	TRBJ2-2	TGTGCCAGCAGCTTAGGGACTACGAACACCGGGGAGCTGTTTTTT	CASSLGTTNTGELFF
TRBD2	TRBV30	.	TRBJ2-3	TGTGCCTGGAGACCGGGACTAGCGCGCACAGATACGCAGTATTTT	CAWRPGLARTDTQYF
.	TRBV7-9	few	TRBJ1-5	TGTGCCAGCAGCTTAGGATCGGGGGTTGGGAACAATCAGCCCCAGCATTTT	CASSLGSGVGNNQPQHF
.	TRBV9	.	TRBJ1-2	TGTGCCAGCAGCGCGGCGGCCCCAGGCTACACCTTC	CASSAAAPGYTF
.	TRBV14	.	TRBJ2-3	TGTGCCAGCAGCCAAGATCTACGTGATACGCAGTATTTT	CASSQDLRDTQYF
TRBD1	TRBV25-1	.	TRBJ2-2	TGTGCCAGCAGTGAACAGAGGACAGGGCCGAACACCGGGGAGCTGTTTTTT	CASSEQRTGPNTGELFF
TRBD1	TRBV5-4	.	TRBJ1-1	TGTGCCAGCAGCGCTCGACAGGGGAACACTGAAGCTTTCTTT	CASSARQGNTEAFF
.	TRBV28	few	TRBJ2-7	TGTGCCAGCAGTTTACCGTCCGGAGCCTACGAGCAGTACTTC	CASSLPSGAYEQYF
TRBD1	TRBV5-1	once	TRBJ2-7	TGCGCCAGCAGCCCCGGCGCCCGGGACAGGGCCCACGAGCAGTACTTC	CASSPGARDRAHEQYF
.	TRBV7-9	.	TRBJ2-3	TGTGCCAGCATCGAAGCCGGAGCGCAGTATTTT	CASIEAGAQYF
.	TRBV28	.	TRBJ1-4	TGTGCCAGCAGTTCGCGGTTCTCGGGGGAACGGGAAAAACTGTTTTTT	CASSSRFSGEREKLFF
.	TRBV7-9	.	TRBJ1-3	TGTGCCAGCAGCGTCGACGGGAACTCTGGAAACACCATATATTTT	CASSVDGNSGNTIYF
.	TRBV13	.	TRBJ1-4	TGTGCCAGCAGCTCAGATAGTCGTTCTTTCCTAAGGGGTAATGAAAAACTGTTTTTT	CASSSDSRSFLRGNEKLFF
.	TRBV27	.	TRBJ2-7	TGTGCCAGCAGCGGGAGAGAGCAGTACTTC	CASSGREQYF
TRBD1	TRBV6-5	.	TRBJ1-6	TGTGCCAGCAGTTGGGACAGCAGGATCCTTAGTGGCCCCCTCCACTTT	CASSWDSRILSGPLHF
.	TRBV28	once	TRBJ2-1	TGTGCCAGCAGTCCTAACTATGAGCAGTTCTTC	CASSPNYEQFF
TRBD1	TRBV9	.	TRBJ1-3	TGTGCCAGCAGCGTAACGTGGGACAGAGGAAACACCATATATTTT	CASSVTWDRGNTIYF